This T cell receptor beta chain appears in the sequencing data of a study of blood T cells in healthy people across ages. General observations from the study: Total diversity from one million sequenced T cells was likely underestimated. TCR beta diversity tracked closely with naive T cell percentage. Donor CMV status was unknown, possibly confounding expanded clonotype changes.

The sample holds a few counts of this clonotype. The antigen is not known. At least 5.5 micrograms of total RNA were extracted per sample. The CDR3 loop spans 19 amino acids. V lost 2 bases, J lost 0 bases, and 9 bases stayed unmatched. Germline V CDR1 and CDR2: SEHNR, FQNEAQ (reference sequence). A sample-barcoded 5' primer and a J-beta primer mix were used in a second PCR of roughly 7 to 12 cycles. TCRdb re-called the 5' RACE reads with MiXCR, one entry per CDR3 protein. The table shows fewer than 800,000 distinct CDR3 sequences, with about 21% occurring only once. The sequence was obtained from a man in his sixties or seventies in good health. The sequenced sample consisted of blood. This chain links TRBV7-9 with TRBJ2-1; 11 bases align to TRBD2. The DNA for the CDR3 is TGTGCCAGCAGCTTATCGGTTCTAGCGGGAGGTAACTCCTACAATGAGCAGTTCTTC. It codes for CASSLSVLAGGNSYNEQFF. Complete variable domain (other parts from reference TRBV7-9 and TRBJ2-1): DTGVSQNPRHKITKRGQNVTFRCDPISEHNRLYWYRQTLGQGPEFLTYFQNEAQLEKSRLLSDRFSAERPKGSFSTLEIQRTEQGDSAMYLCASSLSVLAGGNSYNEQFFGPGTRLTVL.